The 29 T cell receptor beta chains reported below all come from one sample, sequenced in a study of T cell clonality in common variable immunodeficiency. Overall study findings and caveats: In common variable immunodeficiency, TCR beta chains reportedly carried fewer deletions and N-nucleotide insertions.

Their antigen targets remain unknown. Profiled with immunoSEQ multiplex PCR; TCRdb holds only in-frame clones, not every one. The sample gives 21,000 or so clones, none seen only once, and the top ten clones hold about 2.3%. Material for sequencing was peripheral blood mononuclear cells. Every receptor here comes from a human donor with common variable immunodeficiency.

This clone was seen ten or more times. CDR3 bases read: TGTGCCTTTAATGGGGGGGATCCAACTAATGAAAAA. Protein product: CAFNGGDPTNEK. The whole CDR3 protein reads CAFNGGDPTNEKLFF. The chain is built from TRBV30 and TRBJ1-4, with a tentative D call TRBD1 (5 bases). The read halts 3 residues ahead of the CDR3 end, with the missing end drawn from the germline J gene. Germline assignment: CDR1 GTSNPN and CDR2 SVGIG (reference sequence). The CDR3 runs 15 residues. V was trimmed by 7 bases and J by 0 bases, leaving 15 bases between them.

The table lists this clone with many counts. Read coverage stops 3 residues before the CDR3 terminus; the germline J gene supplies the remainder. This chain uses TRBV7-9 with TRBJ1-4, with 9 bases matching TRBD1. CDR3 length: 13 amino acids. With 8 bases clipped from V and 7 bases from J, the junction kept 5 bases outside the gene matches. Germline V lookup: CDR1 SEHNR, CDR2 FQNEAQ (reference sequence). CDR3 DNA, as far as it was read: TGTGCCAGCTCCGGGACAGGGCTTGAAAAA. Translated, it gives CASSGTGLEK. The complete CDR3 reads CASSGTGLEKLFF.

Many counts were recorded for this clone. The sequence runs out 3 residues before the end of the CDR3; the remainder is reconstructed from the germline J gene. V is TRBV6-2 or TRBV6-3 and J is TRBJ2-5, with a tentative D call TRBD2 (6 bases). V was shortened by 4 bases and J by 1 base, with 16 bases between the two germline ends. The CDR3 extends over 16 amino acids. The germline V gene has CDR1 MNHEY and CDR2 SVGEGT. CDR3: CASSSRLGVGQETQYF. The covered CDR3 bases are TGTGCCAGCAGTTCTCGACTAGGGGTGGGCCAAGAGACC.

This clone was recorded at least ten times. The DNA ends 3 residues before the CDR3 does, and the rest of the CDR3 is filled in from the germline J gene. The rearrangement joins TRBV3-1 (or the pseudogene TRBV3-2) to TRBJ1-2; 7 nucleotides align to TRBD1. The V gene end was trimmed by 4 bases and the J gene end by 7 bases; junction bases not matched to a gene: 6. The V gene's germline CDR1 is LGHDT and CDR2 YNNKEL (reference sequence). The CDR3 is made up of 13 amino acids. The CDR3 bases that were read are TGTGCCAGCAGCCCCGAGGGGGCTGGTGGC. The encoded protein is CASSPEGAGG. The CDR3, in full, reads CASSPEGAGGYTF.

This clone was detected ten times or more. Coverage ceases 3 residues before the CDR3 finishes, and the germline J gene fills in the end. This chain connects TRBV5-5 to TRBJ2-5; 7 bases line up with TRBD2. This CDR3 is 15 amino acids long. J was trimmed by 5 bases and V by 3 bases; bases with no gene match: 10. From germline, CDR1 is SGHKS and CDR2 YYEKEE (reference sequence). CDR3 DNA, as far as it was read: TGTGCCAGCAGCTCGGCCTTGGGGGGAGGGGAGACC. Its protein product is CASSSALGGGET. The entire CDR3 reads CASSSALGGGETQYF.

This clone showed up many times. The read terminates 3 residues ahead of where the CDR3 ends, so the germline J gene completes it. V gene TRBV2 combines with J gene TRBJ2-3; a weak D match, TRBD2 (5 bases). The CDR3 extends over 14 amino acids. CDR1 and CDR2 (germline): SNHLY, FYNNEI. V shed 10 bases and J shed 1 base, with 15 bases lying between them. The CDR3 bases that were read are TGTGCCACCCGGGCCAGCGGAGGCACAGATACG. This codes for CATRASGGTDT. The whole CDR3 sequence is CATRASGGTDTQYF.

This clone was seen ten or more times. The read ends 3 residues shy of where the CDR3 ends; the end is completed using the germline J gene. The chain combines TRBV28 with TRBJ1-2, with TRBD1 matching over 7 bases. CDR3 size: 15 residues. CDR1 is MDHEN and CDR2 is SYDVKM in the germline V gene. With V trimmed by 3 bases and J by 0 bases, 4 bases remained unmatched. The CDR3: CASSFGTATNYGYTF. CDR3 bases read: TGTGCCAGCAGTTTTGGGACAGCTACTAACTATGGC.

This clone was observed at least ten times. The sequence runs out 3 residues before the end of the CDR3; the remainder is reconstructed from the germline J gene. The chain joins TRBV5-1 to TRBJ2-3; D may be TRBD1 (5 bases). V shed 2 bases and J shed 0 bases, with 13 bases lying between them. The CDR3 contains 16 residues. The germline V gene encodes CDR1 SGHRS and CDR2 YFSETQ. The CDR3 loop reads CASSFSTVFSTDTQYF. The CDR3 DNA, read in part, is TGCGCCAGCAGCTTCTCGACAGTTTTTAGCACAGATACG.

The sample holds many counts of this clone. The read terminates 3 residues before the CDR3 end, so the remaining end is supplied by the germline J gene. The chain combines TRBV5-4 with TRBJ2-7, with D possibly TRBD2 on 5 matching bases. The V end was cut by 0 bases, the J end by 4 bases, with 8 bases between. From germline, CDR1 is SGHNT and CDR2 YYREEE (reference sequence). CDR3 length: 13 amino acids. The part of the CDR3 DNA that was read is TGTGCCAGCAGCTTGGTAGAGGGTTACGAG. It yields the protein CASSLVEGYE. The whole CDR3 reads CASSLVEGYEQYF. Complete variable domain (other parts from reference TRBV5-4 and TRBJ2-7): ETGVTQSPTHLIKTRGQQVTLRCSSQSGHNTVSWYQQALGQGPQFIFQYYREEENGRGNFPPRFSGLQFPNYSSELNVNALELDDSALYLCASSLVEGYEQYFGPGTRLTVT.

This clone was detected many times. The read stops 3 residues short of the end of the CDR3; the missing end is completed from the germline J gene. The V call is TRBV20-1, the J call TRBJ2-3; 13 bases line up with TRBD2. The CDR3 spans 17 residues. With 3 bases clipped from V and 0 bases from J, the junction kept 6 bases outside the gene matches. CDR1 is DFQATT, CDR2 SNEGSKA, per germline (reference sequence). Incomplete CDR3 DNA: TGCAGTGCTAGTCTGACTAGCGGGGGGCTCAGCACAGATACG. Translation: CSASLTSGGLSTDT. The full CDR3 protein is CSASLTSGGLSTDTQYF.

This clone was seen ten or more times. An end of the junction differs from the germline gene, which may be a read error. The observed sequence ends 3 residues before the CDR3 terminus, with the missing tail filled in from the germline J gene. The chain is built from TRBV4-2 and TRBJ2-1; 8 bases match TRBD2. Germline V gene lookup returns CDR1 LGHNA and CDR2 YNFKEQ. This CDR3 is 15 amino acids long. CDR3 sequence reads: CASSRGGEYYNEQFF. CDR3 DNA (partial): TGCGCCAGCAGCCGGGGGGGGGAATACTACAATGAG.

Ten or more counts support this clone. CDR3 loop: CASSLSPWGGTQYF. CDR3 DNA, as far as it was read: TGTGCCAGCAGCTTATCCCCTTGGGGCGGTACG. The chain employs TRBV11-2 and TRBJ2-3; maybe TRBD1 (5 bases). Read data end 3 residues before the CDR3 end; the end is taken from the germline J gene. This CDR3 contains 14 residues. V dropped 2 bases and J dropped 8 bases, with 14 bases sitting between them. Per the germline V gene, CDR1 is SGHAT and CDR2 is FQNNGV.

The sample holds many counts of this clone. The CDR3 end lies 3 residues beyond the end of the read and is filled in from the germline J gene. The rearrangement joins TRBV19 to TRBJ1-1, with 10 bases fitting TRBD1. Germline V gene lookup returns CDR1 LNHDA and CDR2 SQIVND (reference sequence). The CDR3 is 15 residues long. The J segment lost 4 bases and the V segment lost 4 bases, leaving 6 bases of the junction unmatched. The CDR3 spells CASSTRQGAATEAFF. The sequenced CDR3 bases are TGTGCCAGTAGTACGAGACAGGGGGCGGCCACTGAA. The full variable domain, with the rest looked up from reference TRBV19 and TRBJ1-1, is DGGITQSPKYLFRKEGQNVTLSCEQNLNHDAMYWYRQDPGQGLRLIYYSQIVNDFQKGDIAEGYSVSREKKESFPLTVTSAQKNPTAFYLCASSTRQGAATEAFFGQGTRLTVV.

This clone was seen many times. Read sequence stops 3 residues before the CDR3 end, and the germline J gene provides the missing end. The chain is built from TRBV19 and TRBJ2-7; weak D call: TRBD2 (6 bases). Germline V gives CDR1 LNHDA, CDR2 SQIVND (reference sequence). V dropped 6 bases and J dropped 3 bases, with 15 bases sitting between them. CDR3 length equals 14 residues. This chain's CDR3 is CASRQTGLYYEQYF. The covered CDR3 bases are TGTGCCAGTAGACAAACGGGACTTTACTACGAG.

This clone was seen many times. The sequenced fragment ends 3 residues before the CDR3 boundary, so the rest is inferred from the germline J gene. V and J are TRBV4-1 and TRBJ2-4; D is possibly TRBD2 (5 bases). This CDR3 comprises 16 residues. Germline values: CDR1 MGHRA, CDR2 YSYEKL. Trimming left V 0 bases short and J 5 bases short, with 14 bases between. CDR3 in amino acids: CASSQDWRGPQNIQYF. The DNA read from the CDR3 is TGCGCCAGCAGCCAAGATTGGAGAGGGCCCCAAAACATT.

This clone was detected ten times or more. The missing CDR3 end, 3 residues past where the read stops, is filled in from the germline J gene. The chain combines TRBV4-2 with TRBJ2-1; 10 bases fit TRBD2. The CDR3 length is 17 residues. J gave up 4 bases and V 4 bases, and 10 bases lay outside the gene matches. The germline V gene encodes CDR1 LGHNA and CDR2 YNFKEQ. CDR3 bases read: TGTGCCAGCAGCCCGCCACGGGGTAGCGGGGGGTACAATGAG. Amino acid sequence: CASSPPRGSGGYNE. The CDR3 reads in full as CASSPPRGSGGYNEQFF.

At least ten counts were recorded for this clone. The CDR3 end lies 3 residues beyond the end of the read and is filled in from the germline J gene. The chain is built from TRBV18 and TRBJ1-1; the D is unclear. With 3 bases removed from V and 3 bases from J, the gap between germline ends came to 14 bases. CDR3 size: 15 residues. Germline assignment: CDR1 KGHSH and CDR2 LQKENI. CDR3 bases read: TGTGCCAGCTCACCCTCGGCAGGTCAGGACACTGAA. As protein: CASSPSAGQDTE. The whole CDR3 protein reads CASSPSAGQDTEAFF.

This clone came up many times. At one end the junction does not follow the germline gene, possibly because of a read error. The read gets to within 3 residues of the CDR3 end, and the germline J gene fills in the rest. The chain is built from TRBV4-2 and TRBJ2-5; TRBD2 agrees at 11 bases. Germline CDR1 is LGHNA and CDR2 is YNFKEQ. The CDR3 loop spans 16 amino acids. CDR3 loop: CASSLATSGVGETQYF. CDR3 bases read: TGCGCCAGCAGCCTAGCGACTAGCGGGGTTGGGGAGACC.

This clone was observed many times. The read ends 3 residues shy of where the CDR3 ends; the end is completed using the germline J gene. The chain links TRBV6-2 or TRBV6-3 to TRBJ2-5, with D possibly being TRBD1 (5 bases). V was cut by 3 bases and J by 1 base, with 9 bases left in between. Germline V gene sequence: CDR1 MNHEY, CDR2 SVGEGT. This CDR3 contains 14 residues. Partial CDR3 DNA: TGTGCCAGCAGTTATTCAGGGTCCCAAGAGACC. Translating gives CASSYSGSQET. The whole CDR3 is CASSYSGSQETQYF.

In its sample, this clone was seen many times. The CDR3 goes on 3 residues after the read ends, and that part is filled in from the germline J gene. The V and J genes are TRBV7-2 and TRBJ2-5; a weak D match, TRBD1 (5 bases). The V gene lost 3 bases and the J gene lost 5 bases, with 13 bases spanning the gap. Germline V gives CDR1 SGHTA, CDR2 FQGNSA. The CDR3 length is 14 residues. The CDR3 loop is CASSFNQGWETQYF. The DNA read from the CDR3 is TGTGCCAGCAGCTTTAACCAGGGTTGGGAGACC.

In its sample, this clone was seen many times. The DNA ends 3 residues before the CDR3 does, and the rest of the CDR3 is filled in from the germline J gene. This sample includes further DNA sequences coding for the same CDR3. This sequence joins TRBV7-2 and TRBJ1-2, with D uncertain. V was trimmed by 4 bases and J by 1 base, leaving 7 bases between them. Germline V gene data show CDR1 as SGHTA and CDR2 as FQGNSA. This CDR3 is built from 13 residues. CDR3 DNA, as far as it was read: TGTGCCAGCAGCTCCACCGGTAACTATGGC. As protein: CASSSTGNYG. The CDR3, in full, reads CASSSTGNYGYTF.

This clone was seen repeatedly, ten times or more. The CDR3 loop reads CASSAQQQGRWSPLHF. The sequenced part of the CDR3 DNA is TGTGCCAGTAGTGCCCAGCAACAGGGGAGGTGGTCACCC. The V call is TRBV19, the J call TRBJ1-6; 7 nucleotides agree with TRBD1. Coverage ceases 3 residues before the CDR3 finishes, and the germline J gene fills in the end. V trimming: 5 bases; J trimming: 10 bases; junction bases outside the gene matches: 14. This CDR3 contains 16 residues. Germline loops: CDR1 LNHDA, CDR2 SQIVND (reference sequence).

This clone was seen many times. Coverage ceases 3 residues before the CDR3 finishes, and the germline J gene fills in the end. The chain has TRBV19 and TRBJ1-1; possible D gene TRBD1, 5 bases. This CDR3 has 14 residues. Deletions cut 4 bases from V and 1 base from J, with 10 bases between. Germline V gene data show CDR1 as LNHDA and CDR2 as SQIVND (reference sequence). This CDR3 is CASSNPGGNTEAFF. The covered CDR3 bases are TGTGCCAGTAGTAACCCCGGGGGGAACACTGAA.

This clone was seen ten or more times. The sequence runs out 3 residues before the end of the CDR3; the remainder is reconstructed from the germline J gene. The chain uses TRBV12-3 or TRBV12-4 and TRBJ1-5; D is uncertain. The CDR3 sequence is 13 residues long. V gave up 3 bases and J gave up 8 bases, with 11 bases separating them. The CDR3 protein is CASSLGAQEPQHF. Partial CDR3 DNA: TGTGCCAGCAGTTTGGGCGCCCAGGAGCCC.

Ten or more counts support this clone. The CDR3 extends 3 residues past the end of the read, so its final part is completed from the germline J gene. This rearrangement joins TRBV5-1 to TRBJ2-1; D assignment may be TRBD1 or TRBD2 (5 bases each). V gave up 3 bases and J gave up 0 bases, with 10 bases separating them. CDR3 size: 15 residues. The germline CDR1 and CDR2 sequences are SGHRS and YFSETQ. Partial CDR3 DNA: TGCGCCAGCAGCTCGGCAGGGAGCTCCTACAATGAG. It codes for CASSSAGSSYNE. The whole CDR3 sequence reads CASSSAGSSYNEQFF.

In its sample, this clone was seen many times. The read terminates 3 residues ahead of where the CDR3 ends, so the germline J gene completes it. V usage is TRBV12-3 or TRBV12-4 and J usage is TRBJ2-7; D uncertain. V lost 2 bases to trimming and J lost 2 bases, with 10 bases between them. The CDR3 runs to 14 residues. The CDR3 bases that were read are TGTGCCAGCAGTTTATCGTTGTCCGCCTACGAG. Its translation is CASSLSLSAYE. The CDR3 in full is CASSLSLSAYEQYF.

At least ten counts were recorded for this clone. Read sequence stops 3 residues before the CDR3 end, and the germline J gene provides the missing end. This chain joins TRBV4-1 and TRBJ2-3, with 9 bases that match TRBD2. The germline V gene has CDR1 MGHRA and CDR2 YSYEKL. The CDR3 loop spans 17 amino acids. The V gene end was trimmed by 6 bases and the J gene end by 0 bases; junction bases not matched to a gene: 10. CDR3 DNA (partial): TGCGCCAGCAGGACCCGAATCGGACTAGCGAGCACAGATACG. It codes for CASRTRIGLASTDT. The complete CDR3 sequence is CASRTRIGLASTDTQYF.

This clone is medium-sized by share. The sequenced fragment ends 3 residues before the CDR3 boundary, so the rest is inferred from the germline J gene. The rearrangement uses TRBV29-1 and TRBJ1-5; perhaps TRBD1 as D (5 bases). Germline V CDR1 and CDR2: SQVTM, ANQGSEA. The CDR3 loop spans 14 amino acids. V lost 7 bases to trimming and J lost 4 bases, with 17 bases between them. The CDR3 spells CSASVGAGNQPQHF. The DNA read from the CDR3 is TGCAGCGCCTCGGTTGGGGCTGGGAATCAGCCC.

This clone occurred many times. With the read ending 3 residues before the CDR3 end, the germline J gene is used to fill in that end. The genes are TRBV2 and TRBJ1-3; D may be TRBD1 (5 bases). The CDR3 loop spans 13 amino acids. Germline CDR1 is SNHLY and CDR2 is FYNNEI. V lost 9 bases and J 0 bases, leaving 9 bases between the germline ends. The CDR3 reads CARGDVSGNTIYF. The covered CDR3 bases are TGTGCCAGAGGGGATGTCTCTGGAAACACC.